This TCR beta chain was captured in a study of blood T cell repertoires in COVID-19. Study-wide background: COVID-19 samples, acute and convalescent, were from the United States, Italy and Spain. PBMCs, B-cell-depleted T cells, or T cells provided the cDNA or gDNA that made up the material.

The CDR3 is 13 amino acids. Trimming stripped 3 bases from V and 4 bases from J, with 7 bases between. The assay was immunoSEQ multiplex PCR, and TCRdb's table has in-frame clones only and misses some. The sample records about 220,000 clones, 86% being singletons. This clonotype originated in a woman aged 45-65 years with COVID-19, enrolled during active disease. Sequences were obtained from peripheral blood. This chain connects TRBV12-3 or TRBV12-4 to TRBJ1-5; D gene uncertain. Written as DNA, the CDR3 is TGTGCCAGCAGTTTTGAGGGTAATCAGCCCCAGCATTTT. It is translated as CASSFEGNQPQHF.